The clone carrying this TCR beta chain was counted between two and nine times. No antigen is known for it. This entry is derived from a study of post-analysis software for immune sequencing data. Study at large: Relapsing-remitting, secondary progressive and progressive-relapsing multiple sclerosis courses were included.

The V and J ends lost 5 bases and 5 bases respectively, with 14 bases between them. Germline lookup yields CDR1 SQVTM and CDR2 ANQGSEA. This CDR3 is 13 amino acids long. Regarding the study as a whole: Same-batch samples co-clustered strongly by F measure. When compared against controls, multiple sclerosis patients showed significantly lower normalized Chao1 diversity. Relative to controls, patients had a handful of TRBV segments at higher frequency, with TRBV5-6, TRBV5-1 and TRBV20-1 among these.

Unique molecular identifiers were carried by the TCR beta cDNA libraries. T cells, roughly 1 to 10 million of them, yielded roughly 470,000 cDNA molecules. MiXCR, run by TCRdb on the PCR reads, gives a single entry per CDR3 protein. The sample contains fewer than 700,000 distinct CDR3 sequences, 44% of which appear only once. V is TRBV29-1 and J is TRBJ2-3, with D unclear. The source material was blood. This receptor was identified in a girl aged 5 to 17 with multiple sclerosis. Written as DNA, the CDR3 is TGCAGCGTTCCCCAAGGATCCCAAGATACGCAGTATTTT. Translating gives CSVPQGSQDTQYF.